A single sample gave rise to the 17 T cell receptor beta chains below, sequenced in a study of metastatic and nonmetastatic thyroid tumors. Thyroid surgery had not been preceded by any treatment in any patient. From the PCR reads, TCRdb re-called clones with MiXCR. The data contain some 30,000 clones, 9.5% to 14% of them singletons. The sample taken for sequencing was blood. Receptors were obtained from a female donor with papillary thyroid cancer or a benign thyroid nodule (not recorded which). Some clones in this sample may be carry-over from other donors' samples.

This clone was counted at least ten times. The chain's CDR3 is CASSGGFGTQTFQETQYF. The CDR3 DNA sequence: TGTGCCAGCAGTGGGGGTTTCGGGACCCAAACCTTCCAAGAGACCCAGTACTTC. This chain uses TRBV25-1 with TRBJ2-5; D is possibly TRBD1 or TRBD2 (5 bases each). Between the trimmed V and J ends, which lost 4 bases and 1 base, there was a span of 22 bases. This CDR3 is 18 amino acids long. Germline CDR1 and CDR2: MGHDK and SYGVNS.

This clone occurred many times. The V call is TRBV2, the J call TRBJ2-1, with D perhaps matching TRBD2 (6 bases). The V end was cut by 1 base, the J end by 3 bases, with 16 bases between. CDR3 length equals 17 residues. The germline V gene encodes CDR1 SNHLY and CDR2 FYNNEI. The CDR3 here is CASSEDEDGSGYNEQFF. CDR3 DNA sequence: TGTGCCAGCAGTGAAGACGAGGACGGGAGTGGCTACAATGAGCAGTTCTTC.

This clone was observed at least ten times. V and J are TRBV10-2 and TRBJ2-1, with D perhaps TRBD2 (5 bases). Germline assignment: CDR1 WSHSY and CDR2 SAAADI. CDR3 length: 16 residues. V lost 0 bases and J lost 4, with 13 bases in between. The chain's CDR3 is CASSESILDEYNEQFF. The CDR3 nucleotides read TGCGCCAGCAGTGAGTCCATACTAGACGAGTACAATGAGCAGTTCTTC.

At least ten counts were recorded for this clone. V and J are TRBV9 and TRBJ1-4; D gene ambiguous. Trimming shortened V by 3 bases and J by 5 bases, and 11 bases separated the two germline ends. The CDR3 contains 14 residues. The germline CDR1 and CDR2 sequences are SGDLS and YYNGEE. The CDR3, as DNA: TGTGCCAGCAGCGCTGGACCACCCAATGAAAAACTGTTTTTT. It codes for CASSAGPPNEKLFF.

The rearrangement uses TRBV9 and TRBJ1-2; D uncertain. This CDR3 region has 14 residues. Germline-derived CDR1 and CDR2 are SGDLS and YYNGEE. V lost 4 bases and J lost 6, with 16 bases in between. CDR3 sequence (DNA): TGTGCCAGCAGCCCCGCCCCCAGGACGAATGGCTACACCTTC. This translates into CASSPAPRTNGYTF.

This clone was observed many times. Since a much larger clone is just one base distant, this may be a read error. The CDR3 does not end in the conserved phenylalanine or tryptophan, so this is likely a read error. The V and J genes are TRBV27 and TRBJ1-1, with 8 bases fitting TRBD1. After removal of 5 bases from V and 3 bases from J, the junction contained 5 bases not matched to a gene. Germline V gene lookup returns CDR1 MNHEY and CDR2 SMNVEV (reference sequence). The CDR3 consists of 14 residues. This chain's CDR3 is CASSPRQGYTEAFS. The CDR3 DNA reads as TGTGCCAGCAGTCCCCGACAGGGGTACACTGAAGCTTTCTCT.

This clone was picked up a small number of times. The junction and the germline gene differ at one end; a read error may be behind it. This sequence joins TRBV6-5 and TRBJ2-1; D may be TRBD2 (5 bases). The CDR3 spans 16 residues. From germline, CDR1 is MNHEY and CDR2 SVGAGI. CDR3 sequence reads: CASSSEGEGSSDEQLF. CDR3 sequence (DNA): TGTGCCAGCAGTTCCGAGGGAGAGGGTTCCTCCGATGAGCAGTTATTC.

At least ten counts were recorded for this clone. The chain recombines TRBV28 with TRBJ2-5; 10 bases line up with TRBD1. Germline V CDR1 and CDR2: MDHEN, SYDVKM. The CDR3 runs 17 residues. V trimming: 6 bases; J trimming: 5 bases; junction bases outside the gene matches: 15. CDR3 region: CASSYGGTGDRWETQYF. In DNA form, the CDR3 reads TGTGCCAGCAGCTACGGGGGGACAGGGGATCGGTGGGAGACCCAGTACTTC. The variable domain in full, with the rest retrieved from reference TRBV28 and TRBJ2-5, is DVKVTQSSRYLVKRTGEKVFLECVQDMDHENMFWYRQDPGLGLRLIYFSYDVKMKEKGDIPEGYSVSREKKERFSLILESASTNQTSMYLCASSYGGTGDRWETQYFGPGTRLLVL.

Many counts were recorded for this clone. The J gene is TRBJ2-7, the V gene TRBV11-2, with a weak D call TRBD1 (6 bases). Trimming stripped 1 base from V and 2 bases from J, with 12 bases between. The CDR3 covers 15 residues. Germline V gene sequence: CDR1 SGHAT, CDR2 FQNNGV. Here the CDR3 DNA reads TGTGCCAGCAGCTTAGGCAGGGACAACCCCTACGAGCAGTACTTC. Protein: CASSLGRDNPYEQYF.

This clone was recorded at least ten times. The CDR3 DNA reads TGTGCCAGCAGTCCCCAGGGACTAGCGGGAAGGTTCACAGATACGCAGTATTTT. Its translation: CASSPQGLAGRFTDTQYF. This sequence joins TRBV28 and TRBJ2-3; 13 nucleotides line up with TRBD2. The CDR3 extends over 18 amino acids. The germline V gene has CDR1 MDHEN and CDR2 SYDVKM. After removal of 5 bases from V and 2 bases from J, the junction contained 10 bases not matched to a gene.

The sample holds many counts of this clone. The chain carries TRBV10-3 and TRBJ1-1; TRBD1 agrees at 8 bases. V dropped 1 base and J dropped 3; count of bases not matched to a gene: 10. The germline V gene has CDR1 ENHRY and CDR2 SYGVKD. The length of the CDR3 is 17 residues. For the CDR3, the DNA is TGTGCCATCAGTGAGTGGGCAGGGGGCCGGGTGGACACTGAAGCTTTCTTT. This translates into CAISEWAGGRVDTEAFF.

This clone was found many times. This sequence joins TRBV5-1 and TRBJ1-1; no reliable D call. The CDR3 is 13 amino acids. The germline CDR1 and CDR2 sequences are SGHRS and YFSETQ. V was pared by 7 bases and J by 4 bases, with 14 bases between. CDR3 region: CASRAREGTEAFF. The CDR3 DNA is TGCGCCAGCCGTGCGAGGGAGGGCACTGAAGCTTTCTTT.

At least ten counts were recorded for this clone. V is TRBV5-1 and J is TRBJ2-7, with 9 bases matching TRBD1. Germline CDR1 is SGHRS and CDR2 is YFSETQ. V shed 3 bases and J 2 bases; nucleotides not matched to a gene: 3. The CDR3 is 14 residues long. CDR3 in amino acids: CASSWNRGPYEQYF. The DNA of the CDR3 is TGCGCCAGCAGCTGGAACAGGGGGCCCTACGAGCAGTACTTC.

This clone counts as medium-sized. J is TRBJ2-7 and V is TRBV12-3 or TRBV12-4; D is perhaps TRBD1 (5 bases). Trimming stripped 6 bases from V and 5 bases from J, with 14 bases between. The CDR3 totals 13 residues. The CDR3 nucleotides are TGTGCCAGCAGCCCGTTAATACAGGACGAGCAGTACTTC. This gives the protein CASSPLIQDEQYF.

This clone was recorded many times. This chain uses TRBV25-1 with TRBJ2-1; 7 positions agree with TRBD2. The germline CDR1 and CDR2 sequences are MGHDK and SYGVNS. Germline trimming cut 4 bases from V and 2 bases from J; bases unmatched to any gene: 2. The CDR3 has 14 residues. CDR3 nucleotides: TGTGCCAGCAGTGGTAGCGGGCCCTACAATGAGCAGTTCTTC. Its protein product is CASSGSGPYNEQFF.

This clone has ten or more counts. The chain has TRBV5-6 and TRBJ2-1, with 8 bases that match TRBD2. V lost 3 bases, J lost 0 bases, and 8 bases stayed unmatched. Germline CDR1 SGHDT, CDR2 YYEEEE. The length of the CDR3 is 17 residues. The CDR3 coding sequence is TGTGCCAGCAGCTCTGGATCGGGAGGGAGCTCCTACAATGAGCAGTTCTTC. This encodes CASSSGSGGSSYNEQFF.

V is TRBV5-1 and J is TRBJ1-3; 9 nucleotides match TRBD1. The CDR3 is made up of 16 amino acids. Germline V gene data show CDR1 as SGHRS and CDR2 as YFSETQ. V was pared by 0 bases and J by 2 bases, with 3 bases of the junction left unmatched. The CDR3 protein is CASSLEGTGTGNTIYF. The DNA of the CDR3 is TGCGCCAGCAGCTTGGAAGGGACAGGGACTGGAAACACCATATATTTT.